This is a list of T cell receptor beta chains from one sample in a study of blood T cell repertoires in COVID-19. This table comes from immunoSEQ multiplex PCR, and its TCRdb copy is limited to in-frame clones, with some not included. The table lists about 270,000 clones, around 90% of them singletons. The specimen was PBMCs or T cells enriched from blood (not recorded which). The receptors originated from a woman aged 30 to 39 who had recovered from COVID-19. CDR3s include the opening cysteine and the closing phenylalanine or tryptophan. The D gene is left open where the match is weak. Some rows mark clone size as missing; the rest say once, few, many or name a class of expanded clone.

D: TRBD2
size: NA
J: TRBJ2-2
V: TRBV9
DNA: TGTGCCAGCAGCCGAGCGGGAGTGCTGTTTTTT
CDR3: CASSRAGVLFF

D: TRBD2
size: NA
J: TRBJ2-7
V: TRBV27
DNA: TGTGCCAGCAGGTTTAGCGGGAGAGACGAGCAGTACTTC
CDR3: CASRFSGRDEQYF

D: TRBD2
size: NA
J: TRBJ2-7
V: TRBV5-1
DNA: TGCGCCAGCAGCTTCGGACTAGCGGGGGGCTCCTACGAGCAGTACTTC
CDR3: CASSFGLAGGSYEQYF

D: NA
size: NA
J: TRBJ1-2
V: TRBV11-3
DNA: TGTGCCAGCAGCCCCCGACAGAACTATGGCTACACCTTC
CDR3: CASSPRQNYGYTF

D: NA
size: NA
J: TRBJ2-7
V: TRBV5-4
DNA: TGTGCCAGCAGACAGGGTACGGGGGAGCAGTACTTC
CDR3: CASRQGTGEQYF

D: NA
size: NA
J: TRBJ2-1
V: TRBV27
DNA: TGTGCCAGCAGAGTAGCGGTTGGCAATGAGCAGTTCTTC
CDR3: CASRVAVGNEQFF

D: TRBD1
size: NA
J: TRBJ1-6
V: TRBV30
DNA: TGTGCCTGGAGGGAGACAGGGTCTTCACCCCTCCACTTT
CDR3: CAWRETGSSPLHF

D: NA
size: NA
J: TRBJ1-5
V: TRBV6-5
DNA: TGTGCCTCACAGGGTGGTAGGGCCGATCAGCCCCAGCATTTT
CDR3: CASQGGRADQPQHF

D: NA
size: once
J: TRBJ2-7
V: TRBV7-8
DNA: TGTGCCAGCAGCCGCAGGGTGGGCGAGCAGTACTTC
CDR3: CASSRRVGEQYF

D: TRBD2
size: NA
J: TRBJ2-3
V: TRBV19
DNA: TGTGCCAGTAGGAAGACTAGCGGGGGCACAGATACGCAGTATTTT
CDR3: CASRKTSGGTDTQYF